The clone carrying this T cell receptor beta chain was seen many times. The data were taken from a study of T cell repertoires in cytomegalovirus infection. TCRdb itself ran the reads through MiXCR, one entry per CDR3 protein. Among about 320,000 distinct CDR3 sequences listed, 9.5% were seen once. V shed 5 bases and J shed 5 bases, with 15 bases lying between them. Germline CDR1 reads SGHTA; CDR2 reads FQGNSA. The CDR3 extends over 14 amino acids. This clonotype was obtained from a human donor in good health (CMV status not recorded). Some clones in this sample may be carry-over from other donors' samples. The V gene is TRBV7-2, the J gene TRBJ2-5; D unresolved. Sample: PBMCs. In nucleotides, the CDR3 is TGTGCCAGCAGCCGCACGAGTGGGCCTGAGACCCAGTACTTC. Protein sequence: CASSRTSGPETQYF.